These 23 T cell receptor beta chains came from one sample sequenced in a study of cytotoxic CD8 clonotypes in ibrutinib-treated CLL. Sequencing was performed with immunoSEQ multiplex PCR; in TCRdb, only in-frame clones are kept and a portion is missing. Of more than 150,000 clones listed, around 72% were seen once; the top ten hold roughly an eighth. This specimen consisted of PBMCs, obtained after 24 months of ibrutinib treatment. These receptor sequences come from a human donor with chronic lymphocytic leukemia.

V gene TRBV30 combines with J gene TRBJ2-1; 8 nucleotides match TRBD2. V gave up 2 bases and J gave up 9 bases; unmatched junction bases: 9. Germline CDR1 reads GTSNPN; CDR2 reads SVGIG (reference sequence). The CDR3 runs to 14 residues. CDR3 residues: CAWSYTGGIREQFF. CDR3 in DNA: TGTGCCTGGAGTTATACGGGAGGGATACGTGAGCAGTTCTTC.

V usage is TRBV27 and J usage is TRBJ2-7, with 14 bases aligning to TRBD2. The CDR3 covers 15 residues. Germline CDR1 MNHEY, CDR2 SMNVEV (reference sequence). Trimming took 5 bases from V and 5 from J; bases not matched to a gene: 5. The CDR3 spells CASSMGLAGVDEQYF. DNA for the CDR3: TGTGCCAGCAGTATGGGACTAGCGGGAGTTGACGAGCAGTACTTC.

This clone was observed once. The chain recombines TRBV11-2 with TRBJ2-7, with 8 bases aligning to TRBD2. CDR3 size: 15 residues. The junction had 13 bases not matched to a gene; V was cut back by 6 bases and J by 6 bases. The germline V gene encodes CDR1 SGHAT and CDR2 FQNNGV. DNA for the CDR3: TGTGCCAGCAGTCAAGAGGTGGCCCGGGGGGGCGAGCAGTACTTC. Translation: CASSQEVARGGEQYF.

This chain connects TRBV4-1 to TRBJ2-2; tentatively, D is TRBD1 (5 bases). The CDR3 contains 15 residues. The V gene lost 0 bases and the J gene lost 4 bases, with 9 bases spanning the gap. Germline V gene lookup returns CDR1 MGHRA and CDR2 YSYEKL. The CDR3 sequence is CASSQDQGSTGELFF. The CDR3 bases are TGCGCCAGCAGCCAAGACCAGGGCTCCACCGGGGAGCTGTTTTTT.

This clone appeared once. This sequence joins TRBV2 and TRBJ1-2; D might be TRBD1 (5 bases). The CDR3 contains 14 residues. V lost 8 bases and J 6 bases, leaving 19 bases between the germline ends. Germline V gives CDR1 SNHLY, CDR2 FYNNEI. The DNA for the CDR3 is TGTGCCAGCTTCCTCGGGCGCAGGGCAAATGGCTACACCTTC. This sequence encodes CASFLGRRANGYTF.

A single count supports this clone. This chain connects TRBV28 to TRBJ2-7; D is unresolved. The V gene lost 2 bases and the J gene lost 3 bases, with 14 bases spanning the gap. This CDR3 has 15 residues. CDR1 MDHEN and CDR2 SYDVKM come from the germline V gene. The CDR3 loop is CASSLRAKLGYEQYF. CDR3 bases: TGTGCCAGCAGTTTAAGGGCCAAGCTGGGCTACGAGCAGTACTTC.

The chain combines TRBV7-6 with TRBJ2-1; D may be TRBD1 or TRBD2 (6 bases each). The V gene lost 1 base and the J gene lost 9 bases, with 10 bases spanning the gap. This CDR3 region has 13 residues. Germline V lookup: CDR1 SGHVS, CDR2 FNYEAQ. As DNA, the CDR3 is TGTGCCAGCAGCTTAGTACAGGGAGGTGAGCAGTTCTTC. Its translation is CASSLVQGGEQFF. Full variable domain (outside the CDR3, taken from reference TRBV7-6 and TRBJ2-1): GAGVSQSPRYKVTKRGQDVALRCDPISGHVSLYWYRQALGQGPEFLTYFNYEAQQDKSGLPNDRFSAERPEGSISTLTIQRTEQRDSAMYRCASSLVQGGEQFFGPGTRLTVL.

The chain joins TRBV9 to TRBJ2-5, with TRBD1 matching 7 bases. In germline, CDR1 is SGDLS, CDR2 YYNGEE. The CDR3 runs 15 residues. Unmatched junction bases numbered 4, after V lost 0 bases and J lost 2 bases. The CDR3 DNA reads TGTGCCAGCAGCGTAGGACAGGGCAGTCAAGAGACCCAGTACTTC. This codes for CASSVGQGSQETQYF.

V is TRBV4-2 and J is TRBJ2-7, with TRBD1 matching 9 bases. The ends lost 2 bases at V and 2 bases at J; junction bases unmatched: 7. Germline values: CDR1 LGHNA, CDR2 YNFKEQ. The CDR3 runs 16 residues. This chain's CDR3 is CASSQNRDRVAYEQYF. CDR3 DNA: TGTGCCAGCAGCCAAAACCGGGACAGGGTGGCCTACGAGCAGTACTTC.

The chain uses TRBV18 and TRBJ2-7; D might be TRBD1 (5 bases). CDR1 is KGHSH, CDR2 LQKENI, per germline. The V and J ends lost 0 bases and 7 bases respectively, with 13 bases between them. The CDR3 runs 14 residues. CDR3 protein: CASSPPTALSEQYF. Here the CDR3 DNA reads TGTGCCAGCTCACCACCGACAGCACTGTCAGAGCAGTACTTC.

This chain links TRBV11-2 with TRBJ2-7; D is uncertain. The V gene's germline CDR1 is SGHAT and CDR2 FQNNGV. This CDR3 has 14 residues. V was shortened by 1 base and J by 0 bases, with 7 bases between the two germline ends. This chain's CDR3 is CASSLGLNSYEQYF. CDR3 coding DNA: TGTGCCAGCAGCTTAGGACTGAACTCCTACGAGCAGTACTTC.

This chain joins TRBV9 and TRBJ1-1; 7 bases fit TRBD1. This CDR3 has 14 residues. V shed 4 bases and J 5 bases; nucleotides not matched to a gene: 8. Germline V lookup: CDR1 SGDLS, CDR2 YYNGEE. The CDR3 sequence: CASSTQTGNTEAFF. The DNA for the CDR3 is TGTGCCAGCAGCACCCAGACAGGGAATACTGAAGCTTTCTTT.

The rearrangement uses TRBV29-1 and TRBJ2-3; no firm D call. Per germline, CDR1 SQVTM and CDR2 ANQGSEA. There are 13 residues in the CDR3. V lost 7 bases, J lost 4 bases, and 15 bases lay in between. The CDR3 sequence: CSARMWQSDTQYF. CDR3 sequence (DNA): TGCAGCGCCCGGATGTGGCAGTCAGATACGCAGTATTTT.

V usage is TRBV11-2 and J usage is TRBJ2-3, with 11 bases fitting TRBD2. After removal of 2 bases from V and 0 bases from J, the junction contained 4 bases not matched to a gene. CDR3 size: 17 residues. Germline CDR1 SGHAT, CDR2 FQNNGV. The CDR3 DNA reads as TGTGCCAGCAGCTTACGACTAGCGGGGCCTAGCACAGATACGCAGTATTTT. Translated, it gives CASSLRLAGPSTDTQYF.

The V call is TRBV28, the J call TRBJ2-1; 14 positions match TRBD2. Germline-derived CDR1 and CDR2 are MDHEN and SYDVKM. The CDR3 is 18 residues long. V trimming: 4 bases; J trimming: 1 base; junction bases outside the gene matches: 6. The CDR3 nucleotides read TGTGCCAGCAGTTCGGGACTAGCGGGAGTTGGGTCCTACAATGAGCAGTTCTTC. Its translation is CASSSGLAGVGSYNEQFF. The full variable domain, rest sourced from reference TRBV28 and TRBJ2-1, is DVKVTQSSRYLVKRTGEKVFLECVQDMDHENMFWYRQDPGLGLRLIYFSYDVKMKEKGDIPEGYSVSREKKERFSLILESASTNQTSMYLCASSSGLAGVGSYNEQFFGPGTRLTVL.

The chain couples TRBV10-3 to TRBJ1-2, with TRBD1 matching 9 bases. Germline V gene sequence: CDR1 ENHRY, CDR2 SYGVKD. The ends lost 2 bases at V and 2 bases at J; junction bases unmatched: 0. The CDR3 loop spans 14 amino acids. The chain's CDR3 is CAISEGQGNYGYTF. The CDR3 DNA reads TGTGCCATCAGTGAGGGACAGGGGAACTATGGCTACACCTTC.

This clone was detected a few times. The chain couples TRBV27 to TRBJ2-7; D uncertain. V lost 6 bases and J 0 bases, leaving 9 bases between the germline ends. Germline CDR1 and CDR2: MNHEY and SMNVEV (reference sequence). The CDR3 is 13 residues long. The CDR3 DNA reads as TGTGCCAGCAGAAACCCTTCCTCCTACGAGCAGTACTTC. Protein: CASRNPSSYEQYF.

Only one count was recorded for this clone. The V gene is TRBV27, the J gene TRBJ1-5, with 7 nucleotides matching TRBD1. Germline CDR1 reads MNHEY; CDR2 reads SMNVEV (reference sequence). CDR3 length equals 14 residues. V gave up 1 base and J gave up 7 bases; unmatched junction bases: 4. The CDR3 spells CASSLLQGSQPQHF. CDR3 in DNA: TGTGCCAGCAGTTTATTACAGGGGAGCCAGCCCCAGCATTTT.

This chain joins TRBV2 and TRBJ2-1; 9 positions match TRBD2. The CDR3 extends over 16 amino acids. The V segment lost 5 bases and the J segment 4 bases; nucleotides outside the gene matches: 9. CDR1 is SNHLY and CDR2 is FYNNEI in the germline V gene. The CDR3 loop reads CASSNKLAGEYNEQFF. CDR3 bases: TGTGCCAGCAGTAACAAACTAGCGGGCGAGTACAATGAGCAGTTCTTC.

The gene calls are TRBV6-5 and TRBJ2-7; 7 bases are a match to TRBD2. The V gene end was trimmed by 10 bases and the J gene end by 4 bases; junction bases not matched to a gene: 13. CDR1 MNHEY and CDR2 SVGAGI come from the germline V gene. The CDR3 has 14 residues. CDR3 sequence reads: CATKARSGEYEQYF. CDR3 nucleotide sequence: TGTGCCACCAAAGCGCGAAGCGGGGAGTACGAGCAGTACTTC.

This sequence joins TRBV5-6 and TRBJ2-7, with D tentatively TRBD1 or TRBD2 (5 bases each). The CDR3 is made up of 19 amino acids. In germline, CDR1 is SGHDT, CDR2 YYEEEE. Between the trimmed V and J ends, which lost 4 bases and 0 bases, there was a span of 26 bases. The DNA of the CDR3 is TGTGCCAGCAGCCCCCTAGGTCGAGGGGCTCGGCAGAGCTCCTACGAGCAGTACTTC. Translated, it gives CASSPLGRGARQSSYEQYF.

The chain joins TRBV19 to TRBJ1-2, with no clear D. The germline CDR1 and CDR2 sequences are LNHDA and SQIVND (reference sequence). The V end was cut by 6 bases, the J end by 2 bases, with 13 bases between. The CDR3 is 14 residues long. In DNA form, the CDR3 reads TGTGCCAGTAGCCAAGGGAACGAAAACTATGGCTACACCTTC. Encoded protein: CASSQGNENYGYTF.

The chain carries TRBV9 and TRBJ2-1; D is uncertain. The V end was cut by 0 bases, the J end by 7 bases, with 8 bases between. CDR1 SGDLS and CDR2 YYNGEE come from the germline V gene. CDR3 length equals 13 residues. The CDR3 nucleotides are TGTGCCAGCAGCGTAGCTGTAGGAAATGAGCAGTTCTTC. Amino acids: CASSVAVGNEQFF.